The 3 T cell receptor beta chains presented below share a single source sample, sequenced in a study of blood T cell repertoires in COVID-19. The repertoire was sequenced with immunoSEQ multiplex PCR; TCRdb's copy has only in-frame clones and lacks some. The sample comprises more than 60,000 clones, around 91% of which are singletons, and approximately 5% rests with the top ten. The specimen sequenced was peripheral blood. The receptor set was obtained from a human donor in a cohort sampled during active COVID-19.

The chain combines TRBV9 with TRBJ2-3, with D perhaps TRBD1 (6 bases). V dropped 0 bases and J dropped 0 bases, with 8 bases sitting between them. This CDR3 spans 15 amino acids. Germline CDR1 SGDLS, CDR2 YYNGEE. This CDR3 reads CASSVEQGSTDTQYF. The CDR3 DNA follows: TGTGCCAGCAGCGTAGAACAGGGTAGCACAGATACGCAGTATTTT.

This clone has a single count. The V and J genes are TRBV7-7 and TRBJ2-5, with TRBD1 identical over 9 bases. The germline V gene has CDR1 SSHAT and CDR2 FNYEAQ (reference sequence). The CDR3 runs to 15 residues. Unmatched junction bases numbered 9, after V lost 5 bases and J lost 5 bases. This CDR3 reads CASSPSQGAGETQYF. The CDR3 nucleotides read TGTGCCAGCAGCCCTTCACAGGGGGCGGGGGAGACCCAGTACTTC.

The rearrangement joins TRBV7-9 to TRBJ2-5, with TRBD1 as a possible D gene (6 bases). This CDR3 region has 14 residues. The V and J ends lost 5 bases and 1 base respectively, with 11 bases between them. Germline loops: CDR1 SEHNR, CDR2 FQNEAQ (reference sequence). CDR3 nucleotide sequence: TGTGCCAGCAGCCAAACAGGGTTCCAAGAGACCCAGTACTTC. Amino acids: CASSQTGFQETQYF.